This TCR beta chain was captured in a study of blood T cell repertoires in COVID-19. Original processing notes: Scientists estimated how many nucleated cells there were by amplifying reference gene primers. The table came from immunoSEQ multiplex PCR; TCRdb's copy has only in-frame clones and leaves some out. The V and J calls and clone size were taken over from that table, and D and trimming were inferred from the DNA. Of 200,000 to 300,000 clones listed, about nine tenths are singletons. CDR3 length equals 14 residues. CDR1 is LGHDT and CDR2 is YNNKEL in the germline V gene (reference sequence). V was clipped by 3 bases and J by 4 bases; unmatched bases: 3.

This clonotype was sampled from a man aged 55-75 years who had recovered from COVID-19. Source material: peripheral blood. This chain links TRBV3-1 (or the pseudogene TRBV3-2) with TRBJ2-4; the match to TRBD2 covers 7 bases. The CDR3 sequence: CASSQRGGKNIQYF. In DNA, the CDR3 is TGTGCCAGCAGCCAGAGGGGAGGGAAAAACATTCAGTACTTC.